The 7 T cell receptor beta chains below were found in one sample sequenced in a study of post-analysis software for immune sequencing data (dated by TCRdb to the mid-2010s). What the work shows at the level of the full study, not this receptor alone: Patients showed significantly higher frequencies than controls for roughly 5 TRBV segments, among them TRBV5-6, TRBV5-1 and TRBV20-1.

The library relied on PCR. The reads were generated on an Illumina HiSeq 2500. To reduce PCR and sequencing biases, unique molecular identifiers were incorporated into the TCR beta cDNA libraries. TCRdb trimmed the raw reads at Q25, called clones with MiXCR and kept productive beta chains. Each record represents a unique CDR3 protein, reported with the most common genes and DNA among its rows. The sample data list around 700,000 distinct CDR3 sequences, and over 45% of these were observed just once. The top ten clones comprise around 10% of the sample. Their target antigens are unknown. The sequenced sample was blood. The source of these receptors is a girl between 2 and 10 years old with multiple sclerosis.

This chain connects TRBV6-9 to TRBJ1-2; the D gene is possibly TRBD1 (6 bases). Germline CDR1 is MNHGY and CDR2 is SVAAGI. V was cut by 2 bases and J by 2 bases, with 15 bases left in between. CDR3 length: 16 residues. The CDR3 region has the DNA TGTGCCAGCAGTTATGGGGGACACTCAAGAAACTATGGCTACACCTTC. Its protein is CASSYGGHSRNYGYTF.

This rearrangement joins TRBV5-1 to TRBJ1-2; a possible D gene is TRBD1 (6 bases). Germline assignment: CDR1 SGHRS and CDR2 YFSETQ. Trimming removed 4 bases from V and 4 bases from J, with 11 bases in between. The CDR3 loop spans 13 amino acids. For the CDR3, the DNA is TGCGCCAGCAGCCGCCGGACAGTCTATGGCTACACCTTC. This sequence encodes CASSRRTVYGYTF.

For this clonotype: This likely traces to a read error, being one base from a far larger clone. The chain recombines TRBV12-3 or TRBV12-4 with TRBJ2-1; D is unresolved. Gene TRBJ2-7 matches the end of the DNA better, so the J call may be wrong. The CDR3 is 11 residues long. The CDR3 coding sequence is TGTGCCAGCAGCTCAAACAATGAGCAGTACTTC. Translation: CASSSNNEQYF.

This rearrangement joins TRBV9 to TRBJ2-2; tentative D call: TRBD2 (6 bases). The CDR3 totals 15 residues. Trimming stripped 0 bases from V and 4 bases from J, with 10 bases between. The germline V gene has CDR1 SGDLS and CDR2 YYNGEE. CDR3 residues: CASSVGGVGTGELFF. CDR3 in DNA: TGTGCCAGCAGCGTAGGCGGGGTAGGCACCGGGGAGCTGTTTTTT.

V gene TRBV9 combines with J gene TRBJ2-5; D is undetermined. V lost 0 bases and J 11 bases, leaving 14 bases between the germline ends. Germline loops: CDR1 SGDLS, CDR2 YYNGEE. The CDR3 loop spans 13 amino acids. The DNA of the CDR3 is TGTGCCAGCAGCGTAGACGGACCTTTGGAGCAGTACTTC. It yields the protein CASSVDGPLEQYF.

The chain carries TRBV6-5 and TRBJ2-5, with TRBD1 matching over 7 bases. The assigned J gene may be wrong: the sequence end matches TRBJ2-7 better. The CDR3 runs 14 residues. Germline V gene data show CDR1 as MNHEY and CDR2 as SVGAGI. The CDR3 DNA reads as TGTGCCAGCAGTTACCGGGACAGTCGCGACGAGCAGTACTTC. As protein: CASSYRDSRDEQYF.

This chain connects TRBV5-1 to TRBJ2-1, with D unresolved. From germline, CDR1 is SGHRS and CDR2 YFSETQ. Trimming left V 0 bases short and J 0 bases short, with 16 bases between. The CDR3 extends over 18 amino acids. The chain's CDR3 is CASSLVLRQASSYNEQFF. The CDR3 region has the DNA TGCGCCAGCAGCTTGGTGCTTAGGCAGGCGAGCTCCTACAATGAGCAGTTCTTC.